This T cell receptor beta chain was identified in a study of CD8 T cells in ankylosing spondylitis. General study points: Past studies reported some motif variants in reactive arthritis synovial fluid and blood. Disease-linked clones reportedly showed significant enrichment in matched ankylosing spondylitis synovial fluid. Blood of patients with ankylosing spondylitis appeared to be characterized by a TCR beta motif of 8 or 9 highly homologous variants. As for the disease-linked clones, they showed a CD8+ phenotype and occurred at relatively low frequencies in peripheral blood.

Points on this clonotype: The antigen remains undetermined.

This CDR3 contains 14 residues. The germline CDR1 and CDR2 sequences are DFQATT and SNEGSKA (reference sequence). Trimming shortened V by 5 bases and J by 7 bases, and 20 bases separated the two germline ends. A quantitative 5'-RACE method, one with molecular barcodes, was used to make TCR beta libraries. TCRdb ran MiXCR on the 5' RACE reads and lists one entry per CDR3 protein. Of 700,000 or so distinct CDR3 sequences listed, about 20% are singletons. The receptor's source is a male donor with ankylosing spondylitis. Input material: blood, either unsorted or a sorted T cell fraction (not recorded which). The chain has TRBV20-1 and TRBJ1-2, with D unclear. The CDR3 DNA reads as TGCAGTGCTGTAAGAACGGACCGGCAATCTGGCTACACCTTC. This gives the protein CSAVRTDRQSGYTF.